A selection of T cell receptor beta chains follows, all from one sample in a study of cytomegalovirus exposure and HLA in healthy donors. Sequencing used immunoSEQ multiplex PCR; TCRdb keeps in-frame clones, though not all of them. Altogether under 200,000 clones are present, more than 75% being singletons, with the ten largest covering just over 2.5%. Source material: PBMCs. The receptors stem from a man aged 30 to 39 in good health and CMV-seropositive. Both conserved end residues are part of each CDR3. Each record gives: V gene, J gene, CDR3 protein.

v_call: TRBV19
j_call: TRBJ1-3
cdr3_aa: CASTDRSLGNTIYF

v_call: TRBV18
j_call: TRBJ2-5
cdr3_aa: CASSHRGPEETQYF

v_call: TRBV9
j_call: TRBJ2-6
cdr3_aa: CASSVEGFSGANVLTF

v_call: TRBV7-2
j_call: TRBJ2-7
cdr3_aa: CASSLTGRYEQYF

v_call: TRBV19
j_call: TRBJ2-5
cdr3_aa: CASSMAGGPQETQYF

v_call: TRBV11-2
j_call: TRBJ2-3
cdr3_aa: CASSLEAGGVWDTQYF

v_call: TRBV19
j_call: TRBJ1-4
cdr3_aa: CASSIALRGYNEKLFF

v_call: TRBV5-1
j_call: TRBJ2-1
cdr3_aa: CASSNGLAVPFF

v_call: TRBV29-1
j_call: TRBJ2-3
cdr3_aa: CSAPPSGSLSDTQYF

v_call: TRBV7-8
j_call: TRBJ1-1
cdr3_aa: CASSLGGGGSTEAFF

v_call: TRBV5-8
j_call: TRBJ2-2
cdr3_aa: CASSYSLNTGELFF

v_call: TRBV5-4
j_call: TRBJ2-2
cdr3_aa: CASSLAGRGTGELFF

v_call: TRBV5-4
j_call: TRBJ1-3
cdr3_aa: CASSLGGGAEGNTIYF

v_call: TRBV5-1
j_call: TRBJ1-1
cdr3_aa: CASSLKEGRNTEAFF

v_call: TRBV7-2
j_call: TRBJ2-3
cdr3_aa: CASSLATTSTDTQYF

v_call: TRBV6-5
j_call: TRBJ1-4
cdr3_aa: CASSYSYDTGQEKLFF